This passage covers 2 T cell receptor beta chains from one sample sequenced in a study of cytomegalovirus exposure and HLA in healthy donors. The PCR ran on 60 Vbeta and 13 Jbeta primers. Assay: immunoSEQ multiplex PCR; the TCRdb copy retains only in-frame clones and omits some. Here the sample spans approximately 110,000 clones, around 77% being singletons. Sequencing used PBMCs. These receptor sequences come from a human donor in good health.

The V and J genes are TRBV30 and TRBJ2-1, with 7 bases matching TRBD2. J gave up 10 bases and V 3 bases, and 3 bases lay outside the gene matches. There are 11 residues in the CDR3. From germline, CDR1 is GTSNPN and CDR2 SVGIG (reference sequence). CDR3 sequence reads: CAWSVGGEQFF. The CDR3 DNA follows: TGTGCCTGGAGCGTGGGAGGGGAGCAGTTCTTC.

This sequence joins TRBV5-6 and TRBJ1-1, with a weak D call TRBD1 (5 bases). The CDR3 has 16 residues. Germline V gene data show CDR1 as SGHDT and CDR2 as YYEEEE. V was shortened by 0 bases and J by 0 bases, with 12 bases between the two germline ends. In DNA, the CDR3 is TGTGCCAGCAGCTTGGTCCCGGGACTCATGAACACTGAAGCTTTCTTT. Translating gives CASSLVPGLMNTEAFF.